Included here is one T cell receptor beta chain sequence, with context. No antigen is known for it. Trimming took 5 bases from V and 4 from J; bases not matched to a gene: 4. Germline CDR1 reads LNHNV; CDR2 reads YYDKDF (reference sequence). The CDR3 sequence is 13 residues long. The data belong to a study of cytomegalovirus exposure and HLA in healthy donors. The primer mix had 60 Vbeta and 13 Jbeta primers. Sequenced by immunoSEQ multiplex PCR; TCRdb stores in-frame clones only, minus some. This sample's table reports about 110,000 clones. Points from the study as a whole: In vitro work confirmed that a few CMV-associated chains recognize CMV antigens.

Sequenced input: PBMCs. The receptor was isolated from a middle-aged man in good health and CMV-seronegative. The chain uses TRBV15 and TRBJ1-2; 7 nucleotides line up with TRBD1. CDR3 sequence reads: CATSPNRGYGYTF. CDR3 DNA: TGTGCCACCAGCCCGAACAGGGGCTATGGCTACACCTTC.